The following is a T cell receptor (beta chain) sequence with its context. The data stem from a study of CD8 T cells in Susac syndrome. Reverse transcription of roughly 0.5 to 1 ug RNA was carried out with random hexamers. MiXCR, run by TCRdb on the immunoSEQ multiplex PCR reads, gives a single entry per CDR3 protein. The sample lists approximately 200,000 distinct CDR3 sequences, roughly 90% occurring once. This sequence originates from a human donor with multiple sclerosis. The sequenced sample consisted of CD8+ T cells from PBMCs.

In DNA form, the CDR3 reads TGTGCCAGCAGTCAACCCGTGACAGGGAACAATGAGCAGTTCTTC. It translates to CASSQPVTGNNEQFF. The rearrangement links TRBV14 to TRBJ2-1; 7 nucleotides match TRBD1. The V gene end was trimmed by 6 bases and the J gene end by 5 bases; junction bases not matched to a gene: 10. Germline V lookup: CDR1 SGHDN, CDR2 FVKESK. The CDR3 spans 15 residues.